A selection of T cell receptor beta chains follows, all from one sample in a study of shared clonotypes between healthy human individuals. Repertoires were generated with immunoSEQ multiplex PCR, while TCRdb's copy carries only in-frame clones and drops some. The data hold roughly 1,000,000 clones, with more than 75% observed a single time. Sequencing was carried out using memory CD4+ T cells from PBMCs. These receptor sequences come from a man between 18 and 35 years old in good health. Some clones in this sample may be carry-over from other donors' samples. The CDR3 runs from the conserved cysteine through the conserved F or W. Each record gives: V gene, clone size, CDR3 length, D gene, J gene, CDR3 DNA, CDR3 protein. The D gene is left open where the match is weak. Size is omitted from some rows. Given values are once, few, many or a class for expanded clones.

v_gene: TRBV9
abundance: .
len: 13
d_gene: .
j_gene: TRBJ2-2
CDR3nt: TGTGCCAGCAGCTTCGCCAGTTCCGGGGAGCTGTTTTTT
CDR3aa: CASSFASSGELFF

v_gene: TRBV5-1
abundance: many
len: 14
d_gene: .
j_gene: TRBJ2-5
CDR3nt: TGCGCCAGCAGCAGGGCCGACCTAGGGGAGACCCAGTACTTC
CDR3aa: CASSRADLGETQYF

v_gene: TRBV2
abundance: .
len: 17
d_gene: TRBD2
j_gene: TRBJ2-2
CDR3nt: TGTGCCAGCAGTGCCTCTGGACTAGCGGGAGCAACCGGGGAGCTGTTTTTT
CDR3aa: CASSASGLAGATGELFF

v_gene: TRBV28
abundance: .
len: 14
d_gene: .
j_gene: TRBJ1-2
CDR3nt: TGTGCCAGCAGTTTAAACACAGCAAACTATGGCTACACCTTC
CDR3aa: CASSLNTANYGYTF

v_gene: TRBV2
abundance: .
len: 16
d_gene: .
j_gene: TRBJ1-5
CDR3nt: TGTGCCAGCAGCGGGAATTCTGGGGGAGGGAATCAGCCCCAGCATTTT
CDR3aa: CASSGNSGGGNQPQHF

v_gene: TRBV11-2
abundance: .
len: 13
d_gene: .
j_gene: TRBJ1-1
CDR3nt: TGTGCCAGCTCTGCCTATCGGGGGACTGAAGCTTTCTTT
CDR3aa: CASSAYRGTEAFF

v_gene: TRBV5-6
abundance: .
len: 14
d_gene: .
j_gene: TRBJ2-7
CDR3nt: TGTGCCAGCAGTTCCTCTCTGAGCTCCTACGAGCAGTACTTC
CDR3aa: CASSSSLSSYEQYF

v_gene: TRBV11-2
abundance: once
len: 14
d_gene: .
j_gene: TRBJ2-1
CDR3nt: TGTGCCAGCAGCCTAGGGGGGGCCGATTATGAGCAGTTCTTC
CDR3aa: CASSLGGADYEQFF

v_gene: TRBV6-5
abundance: .
len: 10
d_gene: .
j_gene: TRBJ1-1
CDR3nt: TGTGCCAGCGGGAACACTGAAGCTTTCTTT
CDR3aa: CASGNTEAFF

v_gene: TRBV30
abundance: .
len: 12
d_gene: .
j_gene: TRBJ1-1
CDR3nt: TGTGCCTGGAGTGACGTGGACACTGAAGCTTTCTTT
CDR3aa: CAWSDVDTEAFF

v_gene: TRBV6-5
abundance: .
len: 15
d_gene: .
j_gene: TRBJ1-1
CDR3nt: TGTGCCAGCAGTTACTCGAGGCGAGGAGACACTGAAGCTTTCTTT
CDR3aa: CASSYSRRGDTEAFF

v_gene: TRBV9
abundance: .
len: 16
d_gene: .
j_gene: TRBJ2-1
CDR3nt: TGTGCCAGCAGCGTAGTCGGCGGTGACTTCTACAATGAGCAGTTCTTC
CDR3aa: CASSVVGGDFYNEQFF

v_gene: TRBV27
abundance: .
len: 14
d_gene: .
j_gene: TRBJ1-1
CDR3nt: TGTGCCAGCAGTTACCTCACAGGGAACACTGAAGCTTTCTTT
CDR3aa: CASSYLTGNTEAFF